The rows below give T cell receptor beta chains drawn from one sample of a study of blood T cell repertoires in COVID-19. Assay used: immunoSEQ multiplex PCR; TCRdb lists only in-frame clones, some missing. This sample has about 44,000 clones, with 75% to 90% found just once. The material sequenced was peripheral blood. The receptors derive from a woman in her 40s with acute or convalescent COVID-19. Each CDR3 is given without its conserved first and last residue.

ASSGGDGPGEQF,TRBJ2-1,TRBV9
ASSQGWGGWGQPQH,TRBJ1-5,TRBV4-1
ASSQRRDSIYGYT,TRBJ1-2,TRBV7-3
ASSSTQGENYGYT,TRBJ1-2,TRBV5-5
ASRNSQGREQY,TRBJ2-7,TRBV28
AWSVQRGNTDTQY,TRBJ2-3,TRBV30
AWRDRANSPLH,TRBJ1-6,TRBV30
ASSRSDGSTDTQY,TRBJ2-3,TRBV7-2
ASSVGLAGGNEQF,TRBJ2-1,TRBV9
ASSTGTANYGYT,TRBJ1-2,TRBV7-9
GTGGREKLGANVLT,TRBJ2-6,TRBV28
AISYRGQETQY,TRBJ2-5,TRBV10-3
STDRAEAF,TRBJ1-1,TRBV29-1
ASSQNWGTGWTGELF,TRBJ2-2,TRBV3-1/TRBV3-2
ASSVAAGGSPLH,TRBJ1-6,TRBV9
ASSTGNLHHEQF,TRBJ2-1,TRBV6-4
ASSKTTFSGGKAEAF,TRBJ1-1,TRBV21-1
ASSEPVGVAGTYHGELF,TRBJ2-2,TRBV6-4
ASSLGGGGGLETQY,TRBJ2-5,TRBV11-3
ASSYSTQGGEKLF,TRBJ1-4,TRBV6-5
ASSIDDTSYNSPLH,TRBJ1-6,TRBV19
ASSLVGQGSSGPQH,TRBJ1-5,TRBV7-8
ASAGTGTDTQY,TRBJ2-3,TRBV5-1
ASSTMTRGGELF,TRBJ2-2,TRBV19
ASSYPTGGQETQY,TRBJ2-5,TRBV6-2/TRBV6-3
ASSHLAGTSEYNEQF,TRBJ2-1,TRBV3-1/TRBV3-2
AWSVRGALGQPQH,TRBJ1-5,TRBV30
ASSRDRLSNGYT,TRBJ1-2,TRBV14
ASSSNQGNSPLH,TRBJ1-6,TRBV5-1
ASSFHRFTEAF,TRBJ1-1,TRBV5-8
ASSQAREGRGDTQY,TRBJ2-3,TRBV9
ASSTGTAGQPEFEQY,TRBJ2-7,TRBV5-8
ASRLGQRNTEAF,TRBJ1-1,TRBV27
ASSWGQNNQPQH,TRBJ1-5,TRBV28
ASSPDSYANTGELF,TRBJ2-2,TRBV7-3
ASRLGQGVYGYT,TRBJ1-2,TRBV6-5
AWSADRYQETQY,TRBJ2-5,TRBV30
ASSQVGVSGANVLT,TRBJ2-6,TRBV4-1
ASSLLAGVTDTQY,TRBJ2-3,TRBV4-1
ASSVPRGGMGYTGELF,TRBJ2-2,TRBV9